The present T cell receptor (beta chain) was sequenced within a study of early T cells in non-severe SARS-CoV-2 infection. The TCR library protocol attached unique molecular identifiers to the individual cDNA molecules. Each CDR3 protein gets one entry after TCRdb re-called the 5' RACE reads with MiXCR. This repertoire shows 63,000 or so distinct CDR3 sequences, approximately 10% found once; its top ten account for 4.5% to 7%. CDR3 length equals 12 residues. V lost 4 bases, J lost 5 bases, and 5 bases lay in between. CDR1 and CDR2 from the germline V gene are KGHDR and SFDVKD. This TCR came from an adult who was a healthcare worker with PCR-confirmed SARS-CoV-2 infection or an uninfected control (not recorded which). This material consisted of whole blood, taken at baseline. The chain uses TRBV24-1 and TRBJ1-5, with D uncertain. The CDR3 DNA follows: TGTGCCACCAGTGACCCGGATCAGCCCCAGCATTTT. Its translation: CATSDPDQPQHF.